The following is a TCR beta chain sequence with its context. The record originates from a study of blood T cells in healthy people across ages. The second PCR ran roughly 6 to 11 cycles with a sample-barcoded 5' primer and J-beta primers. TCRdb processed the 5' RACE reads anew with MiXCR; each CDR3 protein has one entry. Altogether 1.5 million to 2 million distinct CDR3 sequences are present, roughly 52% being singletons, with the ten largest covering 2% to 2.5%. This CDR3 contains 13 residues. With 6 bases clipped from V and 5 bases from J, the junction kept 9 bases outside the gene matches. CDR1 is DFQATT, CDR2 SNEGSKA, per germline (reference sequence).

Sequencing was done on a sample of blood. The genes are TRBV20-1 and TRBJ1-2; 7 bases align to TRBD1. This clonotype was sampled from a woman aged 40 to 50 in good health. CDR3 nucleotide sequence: TGCAGTGCCCATGACAGGGCCCCGTATGGCTACACCTTC. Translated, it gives CSAHDRAPYGYTF.